This T cell receptor beta chain was recovered during a study of T cell repertoires in cytomegalovirus infection (dated by TCRdb to about 2019). Concerning the study at large: The peptide stimulations were aimed at well-studied HLA-B-restricted epitopes as well as recently identified HLA-C-restricted CMV epitopes, whose presentation resists viral immunomodulation. Donor HLA type was relevant to the analysis, because carriage of CMV infection together with the matching HLA type was indicated by public TCR beta signatures. Here is what the overall study found, with its caveats: The ex vivo response was dominated by HLA-C-restricted CMV-specific TCR beta clonotypes, and the single most frequent clonotype in two of eight donors was supplied by these HLA-C-restricted clonotypes. Cumulative frequency of public TCR beta family members discriminated carriers of CMV infection plus the relevant HLA type in this cohort and an independent roughly 340-donor cohort.

Sequencing took place on an Illumina HiSeq 1500. Clones were called with MiXCR by TCRdb after fastp trimmed the public reads at Q25, and only in-frame beta chains were retained. A single entry per CDR3 protein holds the most common genes and DNA from its merged rows. The sample table holds some 500,000 distinct CDR3 sequences, of which around two fifths were seen once. The biggest ten clones account for 48% of the sample. The treatment or condition label here, explained by the study, means: in vitro stimulation with specific CMV peptide epitopes to enrich CMV-specific T cells. Reading from cysteine to phenylalanine, the CDR3 counts 15 amino acids. The retained sequence is limited to the CDR3, 45 bases, with the frame set at the first base. V is trimmed back by 5 bases and J by 5 bases, and the junction contains 6 bases that no gene match accounts for. Note on this clonotype: What antigen it recognizes has not been identified. Per-base quality was not reported, and no clone a single base away is much larger than it.

This sequence uses TRBV12-3 or TRBV12-4 and TRBJ1-6; 7 bases in the middle match TRBD1. The sample here was cultured PBMCs, taken from culture after CMV antigen stimulation. This receptor was obtained from a human donor in good health (CMV status not recorded). Some clones in this sample may be carry-over from other donors' samples. The DNA sequence is given as TGTGCCAGCAGTAAAATGGGACAGAATAATTCACCCCTCCACTTT. Its translation reads: CASSKMGQNNSPLHF.